These T cell receptor beta chains were read from a single sample in a study of T cell responses to AZD1222 COVID-19 vaccine. Assay: immunoSEQ multiplex PCR; the TCRdb copy retains only in-frame clones and omits some. The sample includes 110,000 to 150,000 clones, approximately 90% seen only once; the top ten take roughly 1.5%. Material: peripheral blood, obtained on day 0 of AZD1222 vaccination. The origin of the receptors is an adult in good health. Each CDR3 is given with its conserved first and last residue. A D gene is named only where the DNA matches it firmly. Not every row has a clone size; where given, it reads once, few, many or a size class.

TRBV3-1/TRBV3-2	NA	NA	TRBJ2-1	CASSSRLVNEQFF	TGTGCCAGCAGCAGCAGACTAGTAAATGAGCAGTTCTTC
TRBV6-5	TRBD1	NA	TRBJ1-6	CASRPDTGGSPLHF	TGTGCCAGCAGACCCGACACAGGGGGTTCACCCCTCCACTTT
TRBV10-3	NA	once	TRBJ1-5	CAISATDQPQHF	TGTGCCATCAGTGCGACCGATCAGCCCCAGCATTTT
TRBV28	TRBD2	NA	TRBJ2-3	CASSPYYGGLAGSGADTQYF	TGTGCCAGCAGCCCCTATTATGGTGGACTAGCAGGTTCCGGGGCAGATACGCAGTATTTT
TRBV19	NA	NA	TRBJ1-5	CASSIDWGPNQPQHF	TGTGCCAGTAGTATAGATTGGGGGCCGAATCAGCCCCAGCATTTT
TRBV4-1	TRBD2	few	TRBJ2-3	CASSQETLAGTRGTQYF	TGCGCCAGCAGCCAAGAAACGCTAGCGGGGACGAGGGGTACGCAGTATTTT
TRBV5-6	TRBD2	NA	TRBJ2-3	CASSSGLGGFADTQYF	TGTGCCAGCAGCTCCGGACTAGGCGGGTTTGCAGATACGCAGTATTTT
TRBV6-2/TRBV6-3	NA	few	TRBJ1-5	CASSWGAGHQPQHF	TGTGCCAGCAGTTGGGGGGCAGGTCATCAGCCCCAGCATTTT
TRBV28	NA	NA	TRBJ1-4	CASSGFPQRKLFF	TGTGCCAGCAGTGGATTCCCACAGCGAAAACTGTTTTTT
TRBV21-1	NA	once	TRBJ1-2	CASSIKGTF	TGTGCCAGCAGCATAAAGGGAACCTTC
TRBV30	NA	NA	TRBJ1-6	CAWSRQGIGNSPLHF	TGTGCCTGGAGTAGGCAGGGGATTGGGAATTCACCCCTCCACTTT
TRBV7-2	TRBD1	NA	TRBJ1-2	CASSLDRDRGYGYTF	TGTGCCAGCAGCTTAGACCGGGACAGGGGGTATGGCTACACCTTC
TRBV6-5	NA	NA	TRBJ1-5	CASSPGPNQPQHF	TGTGCCAGCAGCCCCGGTCCGAACCAGCCCCAGCATTTT
TRBV7-9	NA	NA	TRBJ2-1	CASSSRPGSPRNEQFF	TGTGCCAGCAGCTCCCGTCCGGGGTCCCCCCGCAATGAGCAGTTCTTC
TRBV5-4	NA	NA	TRBJ2-2	CASSPRQGYTGELFF	TGTGCCAGCAGCCCACGGCAGGGATACACCGGGGAGCTGTTTTTT
TRBV7-2	TRBD1	NA	TRBJ1-3	CASSPDTGARGNTIYF	TGTGCCAGCAGCCCGGATACAGGGGCTCGTGGAAACACCATATATTTT
TRBV6-4	TRBD2	NA	TRBJ2-3	CASSDVAGGLSRTDTQYF	TGTGCCAGCAGTGACGTGGCGGGAGGGCTATCTCGCACAGATACGCAGTATTTT
TRBV7-9	NA	NA	TRBJ1-2	CASSLDGAYGYTF	TGTGCCAGCAGTTTAGACGGGGCCTATGGCTACACCTTC
TRBV3-1/TRBV3-2	NA	NA	TRBJ2-7	CASSPSLTYEQYF	TGTGCCAGCAGCCCATCCCTGACCTACGAGCAGTACTTC
TRBV19	TRBD2	NA	TRBJ2-1	CASSLREGYNEQFF	TGTGCCAGTAGTTTGCGGGAGGGCTACAATGAGCAGTTCTTC
TRBV24-1	NA	NA	TRBJ2-2	CATGTGRNTGELFF	TGTGCCACCGGCACGGGACGGAACACCGGGGAGCTGTTTTTT
TRBV2	NA	NA	TRBJ2-7	CASSIGTGYEQYF	TGTGCCAGCAGTATCGGTACAGGGTACGAGCAGTACTTC
TRBV5-1	TRBD2	NA	TRBJ2-3	CASSPDGTSGLTDTQYF	TGCGCCAGCAGCCCGGATGGGACTAGCGGCCTCACAGATACGCAGTATTTT
TRBV10-2	TRBD1	NA	TRBJ1-1	CASFDRGGTEAFF	TGCGCCAGTTTTGACAGGGGAGGCACTGAAGCTTTCTTT
TRBV5-1	NA	NA	TRBJ2-1	CASSLVPTNEQFF	TGCGCCAGCAGCTTGGTGCCGACTAATGAGCAGTTCTTC
TRBV28	NA	NA	TRBJ1-5	CASSLTLPGRGGGNQPQHF	TGTGCCAGCAGTTTAACCCTCCCGGGGCGGGGCGGCGGCAATCAGCCCCAGCATTTT
TRBV7-8	TRBD1	once	TRBJ2-1	CASSKRPGQAKNEQFF	TGTGCCAGCAGCAAGCGGCCGGGACAGGCCAAAAATGAGCAGTTCTTC
TRBV5-4	NA	NA	TRBJ1-1	CASSQVASRLHTEAFF	TGTGCCAGCAGCCAAGTTGCTAGTCGGTTGCACACTGAAGCTTTCTTT
TRBV5-5	NA	NA	TRBJ1-4	CASSPTGGPGGEKLFF	TGTGCCAGCAGCCCAACAGGCGGGCCCGGGGGTGAAAAACTGTTTTTT
TRBV2	NA	NA	TRBJ2-5	CASSPVTGVQETQYF	TGTGCCAGCAGTCCGGTAACAGGAGTCCAAGAGACCCAGTACTTC
TRBV10-1	NA	NA	TRBJ2-2	CASSEINTGELFF	TGCGCCAGCAGTGAAATAAACACCGGGGAGCTGTTTTTT
TRBV30	NA	NA	TRBJ1-4	CAALTGSVNEKLFF	TGTGCCGCTCTCACGGGGTCCGTTAATGAAAAACTGTTTTTT
TRBV7-2	NA	once	TRBJ2-2	CASSPEYTGELFF	TGTGCCAGCAGCCCCGAGTACACCGGGGAGCTGTTTTTT
TRBV3-1/TRBV3-2	NA	NA	TRBJ1-2	CASSQRWGAGIYGYTF	TGTGCCAGCAGCCAAAGATGGGGCGCAGGGATCTATGGCTACACCTTC
TRBV5-1	NA	NA	TRBJ1-1	CASSLSTAMNTEAFF	TGCGCCAGCAGCTTGTCAACCGCAATGAACACTGAAGCTTTCTTT
TRBV30	TRBD1	NA	TRBJ2-7	CAWNGQGSNYEQYF	TGTGCCTGGAACGGACAGGGGTCAAACTACGAGCAGTACTTC
TRBV7-8	NA	NA	TRBJ1-6	CASSPWGGRTAPLHF	TGTGCCAGCAGCCCCTGGGGGGGACGGACGGCACCCCTCCACTTT
TRBV10-1	NA	NA	TRBJ2-1	CASSDEARRNEQFF	TGCGCCAGCAGTGACGAAGCGAGAAGGAATGAGCAGTTCTTC
TRBV19	NA	once	TRBJ1-2	CASTSRGHRPNYGYTF	TGTGCCAGTACCTCCCGGGGGCACAGACCTAACTATGGCTACACCTTC
TRBV28	NA	once	TRBJ1-5	CASSPSEGNHQPQHF	TGTGCCAGCAGCCCGTCGGAGGGCAACCATCAGCCCCAGCATTTT
TRBV12-3/TRBV12-4	NA	NA	TRBJ1-1	CASSLALATEAFF	TGTGCCAGCAGTTTAGCGCTGGCCACTGAAGCTTTCTTT
TRBV15	NA	NA	TRBJ1-3	CATSRVRNTIYF	TGTGCCACCAGCAGAGTTCGGAACACCATATATTTT
TRBV18	TRBD1	NA	TRBJ1-5	CASSPAGGTGGIQPQHF	TGTGCCAGCTCACCTGCGGGAGGGACAGGGGGAATTCAGCCCCAGCATTTT